The 25 T cell receptor beta chains presented below share a single source sample, sequenced in a study of beta chain features in type 1 diabetes (dated by TCRdb to the late 2010s). Receptor amplification or capture employed the immunoSEQ multiplex PCR assay. The High Capacity cDNA Reverse Transcription Kit was used to reverse transcribe all of the isolated RNA, meaning that expressed TCRB transcripts were what got sequenced. TCRdb's version of the immuneACCESS table is confined to in-frame rearrangements and falls short of the full clone set. An unresolved V gene accounts for under half of the shortfall where checked; the remainder is of unknown origin. This sample lists around 500,000 clones; roughly 30% were detected once. In total, the top ten clones hold around 0.065% of the sample. The sequencing input was naive CD4+ T cells from blood. This specimen's cell subset or site label, per the study, means: true naive CD4+ T cells. These TCRs come from a man aged 18 to 35 in good health.

The V call is TRBV11-1, the J call TRBJ2-6; D remains ambiguous. In germline, CDR1 is SGHAT, CDR2 FQDESV (reference sequence). This CDR3 comprises 16 residues. V was shortened by 4 bases and J by 0 bases, with 10 bases between the two germline ends. CDR3 sequence (DNA): TGTGCCAGCAGCTCGCCGGTCTACTCTGGGGCCAACGTCCTGACTTTC. Amino acids: CASSSPVYSGANVLTF.

This clone showed up just a few times. V and J are TRBV30 and TRBJ2-4, with D possibly TRBD2 on 6 matching bases. Trimming stripped 8 bases from V and 2 bases from J, with 16 bases between. The CDR3 length is 14 residues. Germline CDR1 GTSNPN, CDR2 SVGIG (reference sequence). CDR3: CAGGSRVTKNIQYF. For the CDR3, the DNA is TGTGCCGGAGGGTCGCGGGTGACCAAAAACATTCAGTACTTC.

Only a few counts were recorded for this clone. The gene calls are TRBV29-1 and TRBJ2-2; D not certain. The CDR3 sequence is 14 residues long. Trimming pared 7 bases from V and 5 bases from J, leaving 17 bases between. Germline loops: CDR1 SQVTM, CDR2 ANQGSEA. The CDR3 DNA follows: TGCAGCGCCTCCCGGGTAGTGGAAACCGGGGAGCTGTTTTTT. It yields the protein CSASRVVETGELFF.

J is TRBJ1-1 and V is TRBV29-1, with D possibly TRBD1 on 5 matching bases. The V end was cut by 4 bases, the J end by 4 bases, with 13 bases between. Germline loops: CDR1 SQVTM, CDR2 ANQGSEA. This CDR3 contains 13 residues. The CDR3 coding sequence is TGCAGCGTTGTACGGGGGTATGCCACTGAAGCTTTCTTT. Amino acid sequence: CSVVRGYATEAFF.

The genes are TRBV10-3 and TRBJ1-1; D call uncertain. Germline values: CDR1 ENHRY, CDR2 SYGVKD. The CDR3 is 11 residues long. V lost 6 bases and J 1 base, leaving 3 bases between the germline ends. CDR3 residues: CAIRENTEAFF. The DNA of the CDR3 is TGTGCCATCAGGGAGAACACTGAAGCTTTCTTT.

The chain uses TRBV10-3 and TRBJ2-1, with D perhaps being TRBD1 or TRBD2 (5 bases each). The V end was cut by 2 bases, the J end by 4 bases, with 12 bases between. CDR1 and CDR2 (germline): ENHRY, SYGVKD. This CDR3 spans 15 amino acids. The DNA of the CDR3 is TGTGCCATCAGTGAGACCGGGGCACAATACAATGAGCAGTTCTTC. As protein: CAISETGAQYNEQFF.

This clone was counted between two and nine times. The chain couples TRBV2 to TRBJ2-6; D uncertain. Germline V lookup: CDR1 SNHLY, CDR2 FYNNEI. CDR3 length: 12 residues. Trimming pared 6 bases from V and 1 base from J, leaving 1 base between. CDR3 nucleotide sequence: TGTGCCAGCAGATCTGGGGCCAACGTCCTGACTTTC. This sequence encodes CASRSGANVLTF.

J is TRBJ2-7 and V is TRBV18; 16 nucleotides line up with TRBD2. Germline V gene lookup returns CDR1 KGHSH and CDR2 LQKENI. J was trimmed by 2 bases and V by 5 bases; bases with no gene match: 3. The CDR3 is made up of 16 amino acids. CDR3 amino acids: CASSTGTSGRAYEQYF. CDR3 sequence (DNA): TGTGCCAGCTCAACGGGGACTAGCGGGAGGGCCTACGAGCAGTACTTC. Based on the CDR3 plus reference TRBV18 and TRBJ2-7, the full variable domain is NAGVMQNPRHLVRRRGQEARLRCSPMKGHSHVYWYRQLPEEGLKFMVYLQKENIIDESGMPKERFSAEFPKEGPSILRIQQVVRGDSAAYFCASSTGTSGRAYEQYFGPGTRLTVT.

In its sample, this clone was seen a few times. Other DNA sequences in the same sample also yield this CDR3. V gene TRBV9 combines with J gene TRBJ2-1; TRBD2 matches 9 bases. Germline values: CDR1 SGDLS, CDR2 YYNGEE. The CDR3 is 15 residues long. V dropped 0 bases and J dropped 4; count of bases not matched to a gene: 2. The DNA for the CDR3 is TGTGCCAGCAGCGTAGATCTAGCGGGATACAATGAGCAGTTCTTC. It specifies CASSVDLAGYNEQFF.

The chain links TRBV4-2 to TRBJ1-2; 7 bases map to TRBD1. Germline values: CDR1 LGHNA, CDR2 YNFKEQ. This CDR3 contains 16 residues. V gave up 0 bases and J gave up 1 base; unmatched junction bases: 5. In DNA, the CDR3 is TGTGCCAGCAGCCAAGATAGGACAGGCATTAACTATGGCTACACCTTC. Its protein is CASSQDRTGINYGYTF.

This clone showed up just a few times. The rearrangement joins TRBV29-1 to TRBJ2-1; 10 nucleotides align to TRBD2. CDR3 size: 16 residues. Germline values: CDR1 SQVTM, CDR2 ANQGSEA. The V and J ends lost 5 bases and 8 bases, in that order; junction bases with no gene match: 15. CDR3 protein: CSVKEGPAGGPDEQFF. The CDR3, as DNA: TGCAGCGTTAAGGAAGGTCCAGCGGGAGGGCCTGATGAGCAGTTCTTC.

This clone was seen only a few times. V gene TRBV6-5 combines with J gene TRBJ2-1, with D possibly being TRBD2 (5 bases). CDR1 is MNHEY and CDR2 is SVGAGI in the germline V gene. Trimming removed 6 bases from V and 8 bases from J, with 17 bases in between. There are 14 residues in the CDR3. CDR3 nucleotide sequence: TGTGCCAGCAGCAAGGGAAGAGGGTCTGATGAGCAGTTCTTC. Translating it yields CASSKGRGSDEQFF.

The V gene is TRBV29-1, the J gene TRBJ2-1; D uncertain. The CDR3 covers 15 residues. Germline-derived CDR1 and CDR2 are SQVTM and ANQGSEA. V shed 3 bases and J shed 0 bases, with 12 bases lying between them. The chain's CDR3 is CSVDSRPSSYNEQFF. CDR3 coding DNA: TGCAGCGTTGACTCGCGGCCGAGCTCCTACAATGAGCAGTTCTTC.

The chain couples TRBV9 to TRBJ1-4, with 7 bases identical to TRBD1. The germline gives CDR1 SGDLS, CDR2 YYNGEE. After removal of 3 bases from V and 8 bases from J, the junction contained 7 bases not matched to a gene. This CDR3 spans 14 amino acids. The CDR3 nucleotides read TGTGCCAGCAGCGCGACGACAGGGATCGAAAAACTGTTTTTT. Its translation: CASSATTGIEKLFF.

The V call is TRBV7-9, the J call TRBJ1-2, with 7 bases lining up with TRBD1. The trim removed 7 bases at V and 2 bases at J, leaving 10 bases unmatched. The CDR3 has 15 amino acids. CDR1 is SEHNR, CDR2 FQNEAQ, per germline (reference sequence). The CDR3 sequence: CASNHQGQTNYGYTF. The CDR3, as DNA: TGTGCCAGCAACCATCAGGGACAGACCAACTATGGCTACACCTTC.

This clone has just a few counts. CDR3 in amino acids: CAISGTGTSYGYTF. DNA for the CDR3: TGTGCCATCAGTGGGACAGGGACCTCCTATGGCTACACCTTC. The J gene is TRBJ1-2, the V gene TRBV10-3, with TRBD1 matching over 8 bases. V lost 4 bases and J lost 4; bases outside the gene matches: 5. CDR1 and CDR2 (germline): ENHRY, SYGVKD. The CDR3 runs to 14 residues.

The CDR3 DNA follows: TGTGCCTGGAGTGGCCAGGGGCGAGTGCAGTACTTC. As protein: CAWSGQGRVQYF. This sequence joins TRBV30 and TRBJ2-7, with D possibly TRBD1 on 6 matching bases. CDR1 and CDR2 (germline): GTSNPN, SVGIG (reference sequence). The CDR3 length is 12 residues. V was cut by 1 base and J by 9 bases, with 13 bases left in between. Filled out from reference TRBV30 and TRBJ2-7, the complete variable domain reads SQTIHQWPATLVQPVGSPLSLECTVEGTSNPNLYWYRQAAGRGLQLLFYSVGIGQISSEVPQNLSASRPQDRQFILSSKKLLLSDSGFYLCAWSGQGRVQYFGPGTRLTVT.

The chain links TRBV25-1 to TRBJ2-5; maybe TRBD2 (5 bases). Per the germline V gene, CDR1 is MGHDK and CDR2 is SYGVNS. The V end was cut by 1 base, the J end by 5 bases, with 11 bases between. The CDR3 spans 14 residues. CDR3 DNA: TGTGCCAGCAGTGAATTGGGAGTTTGGGAGACCCAGTACTTC. Its protein is CASSELGVWETQYF. The full variable domain, its missing parts supplied by reference TRBV25-1 and TRBJ2-5, is EADIYQTPRYLVIGTGKKITLECSQTMGHDKMYWYQQDPGMELHLIHYSYGVNSTEKGDLSSESTVSRIRTEHFPLTLESARPSHTSQYLCASSELGVWETQYFGPGTRLLVL.

In this sample, this clone turned up once. This chain uses TRBV4-1 with TRBJ1-2; D uncertain. The CDR3 length is 14 residues. V was shortened by 3 bases and J by 4 bases, with 12 bases between the two germline ends. Looked up from germline, CDR1 is MGHRA and CDR2 is YSYEKL. The CDR3 region has the DNA TGCGCCAGCAGCCAGTCGGGCGGGTTCTATGGCTACACCTTC. It encodes CASSQSGGFYGYTF.

This clone was seen a single time. The chain carries TRBV28 and TRBJ2-3; D remains unclear. Germline CDR1 and CDR2: MDHEN and SYDVKM. The length of the CDR3 is 13 residues. V lost 8 bases, J lost 4 bases, and 13 bases lay in between. The CDR3 region is CASQFPSADTQYF. CDR3 in DNA: TGTGCCAGCCAATTCCCCTCGGCAGATACGCAGTATTTT.

The V gene is TRBV30, the J gene TRBJ1-1; D is uncertain. The germline V and J ends were trimmed by 5 bases and 4 bases, with 11 bases remaining between them. CDR1 and CDR2 from the germline V gene are GTSNPN and SVGIG (reference sequence). The CDR3 contains 12 residues. The CDR3 nucleotides read TGTGCCTGGGGTCGTGCGGCCACTGAAGCTTTCTTT. Translation: CAWGRAATEAFF.

In this sample, this clone turned up a few times. The rearrangement uses TRBV5-4 and TRBJ1-4, with D possibly TRBD1 on 6 matching bases. Per germline, CDR1 SGHNT and CDR2 YYREEE (reference sequence). CDR3 length: 15 amino acids. Trimming stripped 4 bases from V and 2 bases from J, with 12 bases between. The CDR3 is CASSETGATNEKLFF. DNA of the CDR3: TGTGCCAGCAGCGAGACGGGGGCGACTAATGAAAAACTGTTTTTT.

Written as DNA, the CDR3 is TGTGCCTGGGGGGAGGGCAGTATGAGCGATGAGCAGTTCTTC. Protein: CAWGEGSMSDEQFF. The chain has TRBV30 and TRBJ2-1; 7 nucleotides line up with TRBD2. CDR3 size: 14 residues. CDR1 is GTSNPN and CDR2 is SVGIG in the germline V gene (reference sequence). The ends lost 5 bases at V and 8 bases at J; junction bases unmatched: 12.

J is TRBJ1-1 and V is TRBV21-1; the D call in the table, TRBD1, was not verified against the DNA. TRBV21-1 is labeled a pseudogene. CDR3 size: 13 residues. The CDR3 coding sequence is TGTGCCAGCTTACGCAGGGCGAGGACTGAAGCTTTCTTT. This gives the protein CASLRRARTEAFF.

The rearrangement links TRBV30 to TRBJ2-7; the D is unclear. CDR3 length: 12 residues. The germline V gene has CDR1 GTSNPN and CDR2 SVGIG (reference sequence). V shed 4 bases and J shed 3 bases, with 10 bases lying between them. In DNA, the CDR3 is TGTGCCTGGATGAGGCTGAGCTACGAGCAGTACTTC. Protein product: CAWMRLSYEQYF.